This is a list of T cell receptor beta chains from one sample in a study of shared clonotypes between healthy human individuals. Sequenced by immunoSEQ multiplex PCR; TCRdb stores in-frame clones only, minus some. The sample has roughly 2 million clones, approximately 94% seen once. Sequenced: naive CD4+ T cells sorted from blood. The receptors were sampled from a man aged 18 to 29 in good health. Both conserved end residues are trimmed from each CDR3. Each record gives: V gene, CDR3 protein.

TRBV9 ASSVGGTSGRISNEQF
TRBV25-1 ASSEFRTGGPGELF
TRBV5-1 ASSLSLNTQY
TRBV13 ASSRAFLGSSDTQY
TRBV6-6 ASRSQDYEQY
TRBV5-1 ASSFLGGAQY
TRBV28 ATGPLNYGYT
TRBV11-1 ASSPLVGIDEQF
TRBV11-2 ASSYSMATDTQY
TRBV18 ASSPPPPYEQY
TRBV6-1 ASSATGFGEQY
TRBV2 ASMGEINYGYT
TRBV6-6 ASSDPNQPQH
TRBV7-2 ASSLLLAGANTQY
TRBV27 ASSLSMAGSNTIY
TRBV2 ASSDTRQGAQSGYT
TRBV6-5 ASRPLGTGDEKLF
TRBV19 ASSISETQY
TRBV18 ASSQIQTEGEQY
TRBV19 ASTPEGRTSGTQY
TRBV6-6 ASSYTAEQY
TRBV11-2 ASSPVATNEKLF
TRBV28 ASSYRGEAF
TRBV6-5 ASSYSMREPYNEQF
TRBV7-9 ASSPLGPGQGKDRYT
TRBV28 ASSSPGRTEAF
TRBV7-9 ASSFGQLEETQY
TRBV25-1 ASSEYSWDSWADTQY
TRBV5-1 ASSSQGVETQY
TRBV21-1 ASSKERVPRNEQY
TRBV28 ASTLSRGRRSEAF
TRBV5-1 ASTLGQVYNEQF
TRBV6-5 ASRGAGTENYGYT
TRBV6-1 ASSRDPNTGELF
TRBV5-4 ASSLQGTYEQY
TRBV18 ASSPQGSTEAF
TRBV11-2 ASSPRTSGSYEQY
TRBV7-9 ASSFSVSNTEAF
TRBV4-1 ASSLTVQETQY
TRBV5-3 ARSWDPGLLLDYGYT
TRBV30 AWSSGQLGETQY
TRBV19 ASSTRERVAPIH
TRBV30 ACSRDSFSYNSPLH
TRBV7-2 ASSLSGKAGELF
TRBV11-1 ASSFESANGYT
TRBV5-1 ASSPLTGGSTEAF
TRBV19 ASSIKWGGPVNTEAF
TRBV18 ASSPGTDYGYT
TRBV19 ASSTGRGANEKLF
TRBV6-5 ASSYSGKRSEAF
TRBV5-1 ASSLWREETQY
TRBV27 ASSFSGGYGYT
TRBV5-1 ASSVRDRGDNSPLH
TRBV7-6 ASSRDGNTEAF
TRBV7-2 ASSLDRVTTGELF